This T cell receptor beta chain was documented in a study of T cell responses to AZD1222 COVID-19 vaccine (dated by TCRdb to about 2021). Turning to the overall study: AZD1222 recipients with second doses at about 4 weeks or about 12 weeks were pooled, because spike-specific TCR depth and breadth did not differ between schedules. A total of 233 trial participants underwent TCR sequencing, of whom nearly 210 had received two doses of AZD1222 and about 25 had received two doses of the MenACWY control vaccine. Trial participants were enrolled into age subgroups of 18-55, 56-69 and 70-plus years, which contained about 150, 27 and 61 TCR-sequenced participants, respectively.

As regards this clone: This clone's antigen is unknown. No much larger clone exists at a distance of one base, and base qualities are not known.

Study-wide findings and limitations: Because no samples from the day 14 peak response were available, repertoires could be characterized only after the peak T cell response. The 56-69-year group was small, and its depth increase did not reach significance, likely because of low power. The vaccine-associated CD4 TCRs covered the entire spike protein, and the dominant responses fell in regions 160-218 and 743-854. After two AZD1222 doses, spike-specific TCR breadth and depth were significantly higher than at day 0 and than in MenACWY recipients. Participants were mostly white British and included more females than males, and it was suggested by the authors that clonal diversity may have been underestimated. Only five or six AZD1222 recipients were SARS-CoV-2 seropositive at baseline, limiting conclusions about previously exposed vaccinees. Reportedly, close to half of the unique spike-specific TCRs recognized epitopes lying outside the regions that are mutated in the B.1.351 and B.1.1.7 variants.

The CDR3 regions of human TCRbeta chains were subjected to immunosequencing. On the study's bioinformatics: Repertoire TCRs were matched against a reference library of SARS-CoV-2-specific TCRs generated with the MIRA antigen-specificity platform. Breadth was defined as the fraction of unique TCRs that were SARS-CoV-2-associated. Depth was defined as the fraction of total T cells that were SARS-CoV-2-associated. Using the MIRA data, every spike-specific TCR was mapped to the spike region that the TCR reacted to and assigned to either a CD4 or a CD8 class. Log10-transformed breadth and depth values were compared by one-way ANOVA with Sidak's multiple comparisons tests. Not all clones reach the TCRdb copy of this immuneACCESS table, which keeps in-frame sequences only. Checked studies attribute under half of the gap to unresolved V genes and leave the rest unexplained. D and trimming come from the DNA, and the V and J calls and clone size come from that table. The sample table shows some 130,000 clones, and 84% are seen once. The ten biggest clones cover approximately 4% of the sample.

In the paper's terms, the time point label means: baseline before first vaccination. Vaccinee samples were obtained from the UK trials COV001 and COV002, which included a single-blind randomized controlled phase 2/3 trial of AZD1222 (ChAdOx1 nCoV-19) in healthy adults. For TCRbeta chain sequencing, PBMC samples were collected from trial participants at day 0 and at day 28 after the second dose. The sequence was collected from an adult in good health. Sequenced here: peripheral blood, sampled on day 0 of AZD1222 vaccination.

The CDR3 region: CASSQVGYEQYF. The DNA is as follows: TGCGCCAGCAGCCAGGTGGGGTACGAGCAGTACTTC. This sequence uses TRBV4-1 and TRBJ2-7, with no reliable assignment of the D segment. From its cysteine to its phenylalanine, the CDR3 spans 12 amino acids. Just CDR3 DNA is preserved here, 36 bases in frame from base 1. A distance of 7 bases separates the germline ends of V and J, which lose 3 bases and 4 bases respectively. CDR1 and CDR2 are drawn from the germline V gene: MGHRA, YSYEKL.